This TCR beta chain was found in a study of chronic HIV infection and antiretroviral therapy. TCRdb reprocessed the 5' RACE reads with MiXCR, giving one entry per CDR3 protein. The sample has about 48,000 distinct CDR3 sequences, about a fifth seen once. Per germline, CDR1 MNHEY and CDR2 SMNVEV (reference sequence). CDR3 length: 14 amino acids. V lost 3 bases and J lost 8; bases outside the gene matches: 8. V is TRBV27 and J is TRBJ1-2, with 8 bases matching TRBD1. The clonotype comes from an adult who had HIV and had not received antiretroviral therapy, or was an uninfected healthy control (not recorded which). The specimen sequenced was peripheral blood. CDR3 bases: TGTGCCAGCAGTTTCGGCAGGGGGCTTGTCGGCTACACCTTC. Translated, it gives CASSFGRGLVGYTF.